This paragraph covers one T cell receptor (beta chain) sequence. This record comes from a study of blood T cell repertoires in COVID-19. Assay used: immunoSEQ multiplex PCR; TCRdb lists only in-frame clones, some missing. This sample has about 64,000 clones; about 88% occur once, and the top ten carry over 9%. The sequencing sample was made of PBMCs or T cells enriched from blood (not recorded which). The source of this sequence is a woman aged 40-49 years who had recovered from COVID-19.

The CDR3 DNA is TGTGCCAGCAGCTTAGGGGGCTCACCCCTCCACTTT. This encodes CASSLGGSPLHF. V usage is TRBV7-9 and J usage is TRBJ1-6; D perhaps matches TRBD1 (5 bases). Trimming shortened V by 1 base and J by 10 bases, and 5 bases separated the two germline ends. Germline-derived CDR1 and CDR2 are SEHNR and FQNEAQ (reference sequence). The CDR3 is made up of 12 amino acids.